These 24 T cell receptor beta chains were sequenced from one sample in a study of immune aging and cytomegalovirus after organ transplant (dated by TCRdb to the early 2020s). Library preparation used single-cell sequencing. The reads were generated on an Illumina NovaSeq 6000. The BD Rhapsody Targeted mRNA and AbSeq Reagent Kit, in a microwell format, was used for cell capture and library preparation. TCRdb ran its own pipeline on the public reads, namely fastp trimming at Q25 and MiXCR clone calling, and kept in-frame beta chains. CDR3 protein duplicates are merged, each entry listing the most common genes and DNA. This sample holds 20,000 or so distinct CDR3 sequences; just over 35% were observed only once. 25% of the sample goes to the ten largest clones. These receptors have no known antigen. The label giving this sample's time point can be read as: five sample-tagged time points from pre-transplant (day -1) to day 368 post-transplant, pooled.

Here the sequenced sample was CMV peptide-activated CD4+ and CD8+ T cells sorted from blood, taken at five time points, pooled. The cell subset or site label, read with the paper, signifies: sorted CD8+CD137+ and CD4+CD154+ T cells after more than 9 h CMV IE-1 peptide stimulation. These receptor sequences come from a female donor who had a heart transplant and CMV viremia.

In nucleotides, the CDR3 is TGTGCCAGCAGCGTAGGGGTTCTGGAGACATTAACCTTC. This codes for CASSVGVLETLTF. The chain employs TRBV9 and TRBJ1-2; D is unresolved. The CDR3 is 13 residues long. CDR1 and CDR2 (germline): SGDLS, YYNGEE. Trimming took off 0 bases at V and 14 bases at J, with 17 bases between the two ends.

The chain joins TRBV24-1 to TRBJ2-1; 9 positions agree with TRBD2. Looked up from germline, CDR1 is KGHDR and CDR2 is SFDVKD. This CDR3 has 16 amino acids. V was clipped by 3 bases and J by 9 bases; unmatched bases: 11. CDR3 in amino acids: CATSDNSPGLAVEQFF. CDR3 coding DNA: TGTGCCACCAGTGATAACTCCCCGGGACTAGCCGTTGAGCAGTTCTTC.

This clonotype has a single count. V gene TRBV20-1 combines with J gene TRBJ2-3; TRBD1 agrees at 8 bases. The V segment lost 1 base and the J segment 3 bases; nucleotides outside the gene matches: 9. CDR3 length equals 16 residues. The germline gives CDR1 DFQATT, CDR2 SNEGSKA (reference sequence). CDR3 DNA sequence: TGCAGTGCTAGAGTTCCCCGGACAGGGCCGACAGATACGCAGTATTTT. It encodes CSARVPRTGPTDTQYF.

Concerning this clonotype itself: A read error likely explains this, since a far larger clone differs by one base. The chain carries TRBV20-1 and TRBJ2-7, with 13 bases that match TRBD2. From germline, CDR1 is DFQATT and CDR2 SNEGSKA (reference sequence). The CDR3 has 16 residues. V lost 6 bases and J lost 7; bases outside the gene matches: 15. The CDR3 region has the DNA TGCAGTGCGCCCGGGACTAGCGGGACTCCTATCAATGAGCAGTACTTC. Protein sequence: CSAPGTSGTPINEQYF.

On this clonotype: At one of its ends the junction is not consistent with the germline gene, which may arise from a read error. V usage is TRBV10-3 and J usage is TRBJ2-2; D is perhaps TRBD2 (6 bases). Germline assignment: CDR1 ENHRY and CDR2 SYGVKD. This CDR3 has 13 amino acids. This CDR3 is CAIGPGETGELLF. CDR3 nucleotide sequence: TGTGCCATCGGGCCGGGGGAAACCGGGGAGCTGCTTTTT.

This clonotype was recorded many times. The V and J genes are TRBV27 and TRBJ2-1, with 10 bases identical to TRBD2. The CDR3 contains 15 residues. V lost 5 bases to trimming and J lost 7 bases; unmatched junction nucleotides: 8. The germline V gene has CDR1 MNHEY and CDR2 SMNVEV (reference sequence). In DNA, the CDR3 is TGTGCCAGCAGTCCAATAGCGGGAGGTCGGAATGAGCAGTTCTTC. It is translated as CASSPIAGGRNEQFF.

In its sample, this clonotype was seen many times. A much larger clone differs from this one at a single base, so this may be a read error. This chain links TRBV5-1 with TRBJ1-1; D gene ambiguous. The V gene lost 2 bases and the J gene lost 3 bases, with 8 bases spanning the gap. The germline gives CDR1 SGHRS, CDR2 YFSETQ. The CDR3 extends over 13 amino acids. This CDR3 reads CASSLNGDTEAFF. The CDR3 DNA sequence: TGCGCCAGCAGCTTAAATGGGGACACTGAAGCTTTCTTT.

The chain couples TRBV6-5 to TRBJ2-4, with 8 nucleotides matching TRBD2. This CDR3 has 16 amino acids. CDR1 and CDR2 from the germline V gene are MNHEY and SVGAGI. The V segment lost 6 bases and the J segment 2 bases; nucleotides outside the gene matches: 9. This CDR3 is CASRDNSGITKNIQYF. DNA for the CDR3: TGTGCCAGCAGGGACAATAGCGGGATAACCAAAAACATTCAGTACTTC.

This clonotype has only a few counts. CDR3 DNA sequence: TGTGCCAGCAGTGAAGCGGTTTTCGGACAGGGGGCTAATCCTATCTACGAGCAGTACTTC. Residues: CASSEAVFGQGANPIYEQYF. J is TRBJ2-7 and V is TRBV6-1; 11 nucleotides match TRBD1. Germline CDR1 and CDR2: MNHNS and SASEGT. The CDR3 has 20 amino acids. V dropped 0 bases and J dropped 3; count of bases not matched to a gene: 16.

The chain couples TRBV6-6 to TRBJ2-3; maybe TRBD1 (6 bases). V shed 0 bases and J shed 2 bases, with 12 bases lying between them. Germline CDR1 MNHNY, CDR2 SVGAGI (reference sequence). The length of the CDR3 is 16 residues. The CDR3 nucleotides read TGTGCCAGCAGTTACTCGGGCAGGGGAGCCACAGATACGCAGTATTTT. Protein sequence: CASSYSGRGATDTQYF.

The chain recombines TRBV25-1 with TRBJ1-1; no firm D call. V lost 5 bases to trimming and J lost 1 base, with 8 bases between them. Germline V gene sequence: CDR1 MGHDK, CDR2 SYGVNS. The CDR3 runs 13 residues. The CDR3 sequence is CASSPTGNTEAFF. The CDR3 DNA reads TGTGCCAGCAGTCCGACCGGGAACACTGAAGCTTTCTTT.

This clonotype was recorded only once. The chain couples TRBV19 to TRBJ1-1; weak D call: TRBD1 (6 bases). Germline CDR1 is LNHDA and CDR2 is SQIVND (reference sequence). The CDR3 is 14 residues long. V lost 5 bases and J lost 4, with 14 bases in between. CDR3 bases: TGTGCCAGTAGTTTACAGGGTTGGGGCACTGAAGCTTTCTTT. Translation gives CASSLQGWGTEAFF.

In this sample, this clonotype turned up a few times. The rearrangement uses TRBV20-1 and TRBJ2-4; TRBD2 aligns across 8 bases. CDR1 is DFQATT, CDR2 SNEGSKA, per germline (reference sequence). This CDR3 contains 16 residues. The V and J ends lost 3 bases and 0 bases, in that order; junction bases with no gene match: 7. The CDR3 region is CSASGGASRAKNIQYF. CDR3 in DNA: TGCAGTGCTAGCGGGGGGGCCTCCAGAGCCAAAAACATTCAGTACTTC.

The chain couples TRBV4-1 to TRBJ2-5, with TRBD1 matching over 7 bases. Looked up from germline, CDR1 is MGHRA and CDR2 is YSYEKL. The CDR3 is 14 residues long. With 0 bases clipped from V and 5 bases from J, the junction kept 3 bases outside the gene matches. This CDR3 is CASSQDLGQETQYF. CDR3 nucleotides: TGCGCCAGCAGCCAAGATCTGGGACAGGAGACCCAGTACTTC.

The sample holds many counts of this clonotype. The rearrangement joins TRBV6-1 to TRBJ1-5; a possible D gene is TRBD1 (5 bases). This CDR3 is 16 amino acids long. CDR1 is MNHNS and CDR2 is SASEGT in the germline V gene. V was trimmed by 8 bases and J by 4 bases, leaving 21 bases between them. The CDR3 region is CASSTPVGTWNQPQHF. DNA of the CDR3: TGTGCCAGCTCAACTCCGGTTGGGACTTGGAATCAGCCCCAGCATTTT.

This clonotype was seen at least ten times. The chain couples TRBV2 to TRBJ2-2; 9 positions agree with TRBD2. The CDR3 spans 16 residues. V gave up 2 bases and J gave up 4 bases; unmatched junction bases: 5. Per germline, CDR1 SNHLY and CDR2 FYNNEI. The CDR3: CASSEFAGGVTGELFF. The CDR3 bases are TGTGCCAGCAGTGAATTTGCGGGAGGGGTCACCGGGGAGCTGTTTTTT.

This clonotype was recorded at least ten times. V gene TRBV7-2 combines with J gene TRBJ1-4; no reliable D call. The germline V gene has CDR1 SGHTA and CDR2 FQGNSA. The CDR3 totals 15 residues. The ends were cut back, 5 bases at V and 7 bases at J, with 17 bases in the middle. The CDR3 protein is CASSRTWGVSEKLFF. The DNA of the CDR3 is TGTGCCAGCAGCCGAACTTGGGGAGTGAGTGAAAAACTGTTTTTT. Full variable domain (missing parts from reference TRBV7-2 and TRBJ1-4): GAGVSQSPSNKVTEKGKDVELRCDPISGHTALYWYRQSLGQGLEFLIYFQGNSAPDKSGLPSDRFSAERTGGSVSTLTIQRTQQEDSAVYLCASSRTWGVSEKLFFGSGTQLSVL.

This clonotype was seen ten or more times. A much larger clonotype is one base distant, so this may be a read error. This chain uses TRBV5-4 with TRBJ2-1; D might be TRBD2 (5 bases). The CDR3 totals 15 residues. Germline V gene data show CDR1 as SGHNT and CDR2 as YYREEE (reference sequence). As DNA, the CDR3 is TGTGCCATCAGCCCGCGGGTCAGCCGAAACAATGAGCAGTTCTTC. As protein: CAISPRVSRNNEQFF. Filled out from reference TRBV5-4 and TRBJ2-1, the complete variable domain reads ETGVTQSPTHLIKTRGQQVTLRCSSQSGHNTVSWYQQALGQGPQFIFQYYREEENGRGNFPPRFSGLQFPNYSSELNVNALELDDSALYLCAISPRVSRNNEQFFGPGTRLTVL.

This chain links TRBV12-3 or TRBV12-4 with TRBJ2-3; D tentatively reads TRBD1 or TRBD2 (5 bases each). The V end lost 6 bases, the J end lost 4 bases, and 17 bases lay between the germline ends. The CDR3 runs to 15 residues. As DNA, the CDR3 is TGTGCCAGCAGACCCACGGGGACGAGGGCAGATACGCAGTATTTT. This encodes CASRPTGTRADTQYF.

The count of this clonotype is one. This CDR3 fails to terminate in the conserved phenylalanine or tryptophan, so it likely reflects a read error. The genes are TRBV2 and TRBJ1-1; D is perhaps TRBD1 (6 bases). Germline V lookup: CDR1 SNHLY, CDR2 FYNNEI. The CDR3 is 14 residues long. The V and J ends lost 5 bases and 11 bases respectively, with 21 bases between them. CDR3: CASSQTGFQTSAFL. The CDR3 nucleotides read TGTGCCAGCAGTCAGACAGGCTTCCAAACTTCGGCTTTCCTT.

The J gene is TRBJ1-1, the V gene TRBV29-1, with TRBD1 matching 9 bases. With 8 bases clipped from V and 4 bases from J, the junction kept 8 bases outside the gene matches. This CDR3 has 13 amino acids. Germline CDR1 SQVTM, CDR2 ANQGSEA. CDR3 nucleotides: TGCAGCTCACTTCCGACAGGGGGCACTGAAGCTTTCTTT. Translated: CSSLPTGGTEAFF.

The genes are TRBV7-2 and TRBJ1-5; D remains ambiguous. Deletions cut 1 base from V and 4 bases from J, with 2 bases between. The CDR3 loop spans 12 amino acids. CDR1 and CDR2 (germline): SGHTA, FQGNSA. The CDR3 region has the DNA TGTGCCAGCAGCTTAGAAAATCAGCCCCAGCATTTT. Protein: CASSLENQPQHF.

This clonotype appeared many times. The rearrangement uses TRBV5-4 and TRBJ1-3; D is unresolved. Trimming cost V 4 bases and J 3 bases, with 5 bases left between them. This CDR3 contains 12 residues. Germline-derived CDR1 and CDR2 are SGHNT and YYREEE (reference sequence). CDR3 residues: CASSGDGNTIYF. In nucleotides, the CDR3 is TGTGCCAGCAGCGGGGATGGAAACACCATATATTTT. The full variable domain, completed using reference TRBV5-4 and TRBJ1-3, is ETGVTQSPTHLIKTRGQQVTLRCSSQSGHNTVSWYQQALGQGPQFIFQYYREEENGRGNFPPRFSGLQFPNYSSELNVNALELDDSALYLCASSGDGNTIYFGEGSWLTVV.

This clonotype has just a few counts. This chain joins TRBV5-1 and TRBJ2-1, with D possibly TRBD1 on 6 matching bases. The CDR3 has 15 amino acids. CDR1 and CDR2 from the germline V gene are SGHRS and YFSETQ. The V and J ends lost 2 bases and 10 bases respectively, with 19 bases between them. CDR3 amino acids: CASSLDWTVGGEQFF. The CDR3 DNA sequence: TGCGCCAGCAGCTTAGATTGGACAGTAGGCGGAGAGCAGTTCTTC.